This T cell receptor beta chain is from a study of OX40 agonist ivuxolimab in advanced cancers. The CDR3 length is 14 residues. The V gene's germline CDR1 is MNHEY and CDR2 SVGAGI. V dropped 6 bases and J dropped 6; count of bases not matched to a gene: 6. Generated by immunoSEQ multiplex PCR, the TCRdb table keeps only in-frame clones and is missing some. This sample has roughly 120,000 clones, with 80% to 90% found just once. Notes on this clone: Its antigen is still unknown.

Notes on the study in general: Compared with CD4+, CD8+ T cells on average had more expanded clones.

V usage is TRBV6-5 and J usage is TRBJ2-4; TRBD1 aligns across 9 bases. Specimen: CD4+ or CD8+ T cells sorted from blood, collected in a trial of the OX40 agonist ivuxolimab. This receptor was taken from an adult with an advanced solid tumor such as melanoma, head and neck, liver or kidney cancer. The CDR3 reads CASSTDRGLNIQYF. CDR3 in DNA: TGTGCCAGCAGCACGGACAGGGGATTAAACATTCAGTACTTC.